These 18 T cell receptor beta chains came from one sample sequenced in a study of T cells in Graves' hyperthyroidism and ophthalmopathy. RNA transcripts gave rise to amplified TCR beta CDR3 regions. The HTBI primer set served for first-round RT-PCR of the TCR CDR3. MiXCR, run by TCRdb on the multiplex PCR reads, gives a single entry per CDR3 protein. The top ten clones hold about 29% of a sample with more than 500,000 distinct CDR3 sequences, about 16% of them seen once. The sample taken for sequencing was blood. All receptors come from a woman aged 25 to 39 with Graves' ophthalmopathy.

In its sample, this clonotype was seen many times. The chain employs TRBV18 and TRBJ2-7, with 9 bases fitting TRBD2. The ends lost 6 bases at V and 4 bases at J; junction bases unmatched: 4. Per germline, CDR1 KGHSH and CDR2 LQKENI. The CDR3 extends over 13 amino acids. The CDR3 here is CASSLAGWYEQYF. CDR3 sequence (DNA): TGTGCCAGCTCTCTAGCGGGATGGTACGAGCAGTACTTC.

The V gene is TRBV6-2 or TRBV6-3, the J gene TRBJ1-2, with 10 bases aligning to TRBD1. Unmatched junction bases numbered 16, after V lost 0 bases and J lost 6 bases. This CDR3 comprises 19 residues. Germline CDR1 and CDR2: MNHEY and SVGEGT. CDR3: CASSYSSVPGQGSKDGYTF. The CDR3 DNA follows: TGTGCCAGCAGTTACTCGTCCGTCCCGGGACAGGGGTCAAAGGATGGCTACACCTTC.

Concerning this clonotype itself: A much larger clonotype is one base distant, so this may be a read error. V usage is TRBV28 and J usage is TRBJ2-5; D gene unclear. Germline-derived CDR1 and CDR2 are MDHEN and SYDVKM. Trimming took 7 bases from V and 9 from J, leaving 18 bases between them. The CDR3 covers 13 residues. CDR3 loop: CASNSLGYEAQYF. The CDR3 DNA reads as TGTGCCAGCAACTCGTTAGGGTACGAGGCCCAGTACTTC.

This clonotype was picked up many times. The CDR3 nucleotides read TGCAGTGCTAACTTCGGTGGCGCAGGGAGTACTGAAGCTTTCTTT. Protein sequence: CSANFGGAGSTEAFF. This chain uses TRBV20-1 with TRBJ1-1; D possibly corresponds to TRBD1 (5 bases). V lost 4 bases and J 5 bases, leaving 20 bases between the germline ends. The germline CDR1 and CDR2 sequences are DFQATT and SNEGSKA (reference sequence). This CDR3 comprises 15 residues.

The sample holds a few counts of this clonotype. The chain's CDR3 is CASRPGRTGELFF. For the CDR3, the DNA is TGTGCCAGCCGCCCAGGGCGGACCGGGGAGCTGTTTTTT. The rearrangement links TRBV6-1 to TRBJ2-2; the D gene is possibly TRBD1 (5 bases). Between the trimmed V and J ends, which lost 8 bases and 5 bases, there was a span of 12 bases. The CDR3 spans 13 residues. Germline V lookup: CDR1 MNHNS, CDR2 SASEGT.

This chain's CDR3 is CATQGGITGELFF. As DNA, the CDR3 is TGTGCCACTCAAGGGGGAATCACCGGGGAGCTGTTTTTT. The rearrangement joins TRBV12-3 or TRBV12-4 to TRBJ2-2, with D perhaps matching TRBD1 (6 bases). V was pared by 10 bases and J by 4 bases, with 13 bases between. The CDR3 has 13 amino acids.

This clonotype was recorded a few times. The CDR3 DNA reads TGTGCCAGTAGGATTAGCGGGACAGATACGCAGTATTTT. Translating gives CASRISGTDTQYF. V gene TRBV19 combines with J gene TRBJ2-3; 7 bases fit TRBD2. Germline assignment: CDR1 LNHDA and CDR2 SQIVND (reference sequence). The CDR3 is 13 amino acids. V shed 6 bases and J 3 bases; nucleotides not matched to a gene: 3.

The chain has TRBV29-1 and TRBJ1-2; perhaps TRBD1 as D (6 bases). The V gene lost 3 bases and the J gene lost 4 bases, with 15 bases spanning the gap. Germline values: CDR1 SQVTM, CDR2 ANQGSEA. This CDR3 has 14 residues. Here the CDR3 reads CSVEEHLGAYGYTF. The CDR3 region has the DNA TGCAGCGTTGAGGAACACCTGGGGGCCTATGGCTACACCTTC. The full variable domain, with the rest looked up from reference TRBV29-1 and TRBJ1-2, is SAVISQKPSRDICQRGTSLTIQCQVDSQVTMMFWYRQQPGQSLTLIATANQGSEATYESGFVIDKFPISRPNLTFSTLTVSNMSPEDSSIYLCSVEEHLGAYGYTFGSGTRLTVV.

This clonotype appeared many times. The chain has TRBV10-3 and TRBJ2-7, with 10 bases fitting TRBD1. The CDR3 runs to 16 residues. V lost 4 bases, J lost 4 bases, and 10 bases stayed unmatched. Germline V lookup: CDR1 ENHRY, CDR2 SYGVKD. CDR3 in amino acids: CAISGPEGQGIYEQYF. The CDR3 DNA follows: TGTGCCATCAGTGGCCCTGAGGGACAGGGGATTTACGAGCAGTACTTC.

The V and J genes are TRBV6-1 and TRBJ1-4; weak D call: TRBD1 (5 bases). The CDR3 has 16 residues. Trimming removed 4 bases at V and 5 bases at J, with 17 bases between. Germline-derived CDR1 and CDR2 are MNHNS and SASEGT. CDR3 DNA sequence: TGTGCCAGCAGTGGGGCCGGGGGAACGGGAAATGAAAAACTGTTTTTT. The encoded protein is CASSGAGGTGNEKLFF.

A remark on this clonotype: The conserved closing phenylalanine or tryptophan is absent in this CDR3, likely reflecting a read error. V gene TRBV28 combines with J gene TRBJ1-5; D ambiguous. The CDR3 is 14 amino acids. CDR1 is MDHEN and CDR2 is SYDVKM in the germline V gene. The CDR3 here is CASSLGWSNQPQHC. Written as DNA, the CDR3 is TGCGCCAGCAGTTTGGGGTGGAGCAATCAGCCCCAGCATTGT.

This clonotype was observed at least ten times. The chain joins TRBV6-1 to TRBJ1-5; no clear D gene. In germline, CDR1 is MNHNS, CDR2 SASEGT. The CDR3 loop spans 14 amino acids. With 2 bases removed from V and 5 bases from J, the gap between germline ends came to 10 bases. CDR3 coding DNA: TGTGCCAGCAGTGAACGAGGCAGTCATCAGCCCCAGCATTTT. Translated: CASSERGSHQPQHF.

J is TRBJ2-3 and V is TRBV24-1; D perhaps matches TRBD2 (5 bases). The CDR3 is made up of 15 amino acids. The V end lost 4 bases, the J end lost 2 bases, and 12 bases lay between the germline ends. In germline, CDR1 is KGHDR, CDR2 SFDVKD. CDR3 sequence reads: CATSDHRTFTDTQYF. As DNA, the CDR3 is TGTGCCACCAGTGACCACCGGACTTTCACAGATACGCAGTATTTT.

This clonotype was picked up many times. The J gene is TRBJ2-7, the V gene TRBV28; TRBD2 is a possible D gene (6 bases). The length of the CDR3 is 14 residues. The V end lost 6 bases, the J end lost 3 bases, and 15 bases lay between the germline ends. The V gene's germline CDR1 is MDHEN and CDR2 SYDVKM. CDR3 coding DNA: TGTGCCAGCAGATCCGGGACTGGATACTACGAGCAGTACTTC. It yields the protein CASRSGTGYYEQYF.

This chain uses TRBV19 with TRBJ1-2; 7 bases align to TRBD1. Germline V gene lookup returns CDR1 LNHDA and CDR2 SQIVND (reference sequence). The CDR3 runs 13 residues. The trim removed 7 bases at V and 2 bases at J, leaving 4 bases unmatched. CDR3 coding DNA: TGTGCCAGTACCCCGGACAGGAACTATGGCTACACCTTC. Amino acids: CASTPDRNYGYTF. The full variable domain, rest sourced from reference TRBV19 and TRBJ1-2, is DGGITQSPKYLFRKEGQNVTLSCEQNLNHDAMYWYRQDPGQGLRLIYYSQIVNDFQKGDIAEGYSVSREKKESFPLTVTSAQKNPTAFYLCASTPDRNYGYTFGSGTRLTVV.

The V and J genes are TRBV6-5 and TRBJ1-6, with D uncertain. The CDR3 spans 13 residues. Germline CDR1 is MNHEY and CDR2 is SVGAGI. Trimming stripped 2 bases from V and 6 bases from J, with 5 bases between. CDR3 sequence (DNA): TGTGCCAGCAGTTACATCAGTAATTCACCCCTCCACTTT. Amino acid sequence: CASSYISNSPLHF.

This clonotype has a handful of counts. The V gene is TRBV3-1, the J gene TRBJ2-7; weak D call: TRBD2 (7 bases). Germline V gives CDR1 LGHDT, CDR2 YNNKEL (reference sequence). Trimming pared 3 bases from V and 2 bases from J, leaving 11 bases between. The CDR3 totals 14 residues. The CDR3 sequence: CASSQGRGAYEQYF. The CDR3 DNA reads TGTGCCAGCAGCCAGGGGAGGGGGGCCTACGAGCAGTACTTC.

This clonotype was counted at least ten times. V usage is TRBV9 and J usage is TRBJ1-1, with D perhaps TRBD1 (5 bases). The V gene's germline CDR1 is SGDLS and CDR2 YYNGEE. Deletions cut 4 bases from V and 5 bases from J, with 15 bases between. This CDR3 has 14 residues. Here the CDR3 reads CASSSSGGGTEAFF. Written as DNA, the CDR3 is TGTGCCAGCAGCTCGTCAGGTGGGGGAACTGAAGCTTTCTTT.